Listed here is a single T cell receptor (beta chain). The data stem from a study of lymphopenia after photon versus proton radiotherapy. Some clones are missing from TCRdb's copy, which holds only in-frame ones; the method was immunoSEQ multiplex PCR. The sample has about 61,000 clones, about 90% seen once. The germline V and J ends were trimmed by 3 bases and 8 bases, with 20 bases remaining between them. The germline CDR1 and CDR2 sequences are MNHEY and SMNVEV (reference sequence). CDR3 size: 16 residues. The clonotype comes from a man aged 40-55 years with gastric cancer. This material consisted of peripheral blood, taken from a patient treated with photon-based radiotherapy. The gene calls are TRBV27 and TRBJ1-3, with D perhaps TRBD1 (5 bases). Here the CDR3 DNA reads TGTGCCAGCAGTTTTGGGCCCCCATCCAGGGATCACACCATATATTTT. Protein product: CASSFGPPSRDHTIYF.